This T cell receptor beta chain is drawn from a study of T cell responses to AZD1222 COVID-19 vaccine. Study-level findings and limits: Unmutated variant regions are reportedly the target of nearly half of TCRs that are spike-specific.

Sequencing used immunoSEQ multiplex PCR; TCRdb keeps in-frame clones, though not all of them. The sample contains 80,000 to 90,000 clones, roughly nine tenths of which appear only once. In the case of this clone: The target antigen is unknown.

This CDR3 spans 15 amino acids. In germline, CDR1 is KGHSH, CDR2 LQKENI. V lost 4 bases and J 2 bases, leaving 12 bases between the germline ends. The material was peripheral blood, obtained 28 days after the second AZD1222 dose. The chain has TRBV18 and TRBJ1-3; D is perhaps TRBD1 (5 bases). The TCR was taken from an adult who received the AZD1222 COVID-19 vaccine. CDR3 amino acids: CASSQTGGAGNTIYF. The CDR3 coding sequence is TGTGCCAGCTCACAGACCGGGGGGGCTGGAAACACCATATATTTT.